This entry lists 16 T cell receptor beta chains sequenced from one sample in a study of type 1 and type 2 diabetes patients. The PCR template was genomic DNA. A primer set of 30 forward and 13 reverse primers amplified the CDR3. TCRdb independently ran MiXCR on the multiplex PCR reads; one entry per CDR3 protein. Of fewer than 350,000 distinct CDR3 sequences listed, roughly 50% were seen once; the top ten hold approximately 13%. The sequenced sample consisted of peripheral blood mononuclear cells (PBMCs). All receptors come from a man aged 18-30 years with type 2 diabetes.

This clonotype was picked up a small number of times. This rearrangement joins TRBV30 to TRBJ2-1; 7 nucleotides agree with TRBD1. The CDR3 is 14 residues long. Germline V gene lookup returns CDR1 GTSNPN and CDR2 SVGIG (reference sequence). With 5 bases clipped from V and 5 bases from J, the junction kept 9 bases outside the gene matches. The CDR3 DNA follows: TGTGCCTGGGGTGACAGGGTTTTAAACAATGAGCAGTTCTTC. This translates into CAWGDRVLNNEQFF.

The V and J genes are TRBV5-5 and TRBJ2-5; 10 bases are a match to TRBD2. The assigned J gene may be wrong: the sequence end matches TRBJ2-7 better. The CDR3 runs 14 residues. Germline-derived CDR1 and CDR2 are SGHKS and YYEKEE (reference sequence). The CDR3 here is CASSRQREGYEQYF. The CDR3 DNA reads TGTGCCAGCAGCCGGCAGCGGGAGGGTTACGAGCAGTACTTC.

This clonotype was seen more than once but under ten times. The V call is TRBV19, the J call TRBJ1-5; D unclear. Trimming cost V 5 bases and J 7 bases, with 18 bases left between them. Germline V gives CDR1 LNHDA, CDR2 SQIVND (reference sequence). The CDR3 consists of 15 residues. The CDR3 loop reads CASSPREELGQPQHF. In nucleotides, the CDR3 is TGTGCCAGTAGTCCAAGGGAGGAATTGGGGCAGCCCCAGCATTTT.

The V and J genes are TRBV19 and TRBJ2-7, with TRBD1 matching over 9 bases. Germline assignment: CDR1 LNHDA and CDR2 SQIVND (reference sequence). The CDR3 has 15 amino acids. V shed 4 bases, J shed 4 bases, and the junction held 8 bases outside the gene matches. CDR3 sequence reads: CASSTTGGPRYEQYF. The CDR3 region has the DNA TGTGCCAGTAGTACTACAGGGGGCCCCCGTTACGAGCAGTACTTC.

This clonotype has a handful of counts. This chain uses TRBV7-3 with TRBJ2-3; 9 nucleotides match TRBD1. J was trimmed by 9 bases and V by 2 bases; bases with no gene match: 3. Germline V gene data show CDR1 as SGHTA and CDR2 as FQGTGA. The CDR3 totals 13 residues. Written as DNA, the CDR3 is TGTGCCAGCAGCTTAGACGACAGGGGGACGCAGTATTTT. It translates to CASSLDDRGTQYF.

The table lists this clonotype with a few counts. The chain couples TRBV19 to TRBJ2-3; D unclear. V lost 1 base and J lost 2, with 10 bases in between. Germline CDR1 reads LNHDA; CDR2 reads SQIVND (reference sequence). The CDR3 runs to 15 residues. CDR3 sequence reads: CASSIARLYTDTQYF. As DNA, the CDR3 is TGTGCCAGTAGTATAGCCCGGCTATACACAGATACGCAGTATTTT.

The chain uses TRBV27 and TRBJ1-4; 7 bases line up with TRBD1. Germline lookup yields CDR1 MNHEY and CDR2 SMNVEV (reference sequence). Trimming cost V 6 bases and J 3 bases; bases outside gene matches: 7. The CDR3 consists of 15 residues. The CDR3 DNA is TGTGCCAGCAGCCATAACAGGGGATCTAATGAAAAACTGTTTTTT. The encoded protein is CASSHNRGSNEKLFF.

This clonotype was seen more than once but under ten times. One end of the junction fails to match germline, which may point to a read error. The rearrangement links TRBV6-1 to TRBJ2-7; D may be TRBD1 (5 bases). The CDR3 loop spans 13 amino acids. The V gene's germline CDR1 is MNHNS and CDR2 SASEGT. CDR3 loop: CAGSQGKRYEQYF. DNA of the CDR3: TGTGCCGGCAGTCAGGGTAAAAGGTACGAGCAGTACTTC.

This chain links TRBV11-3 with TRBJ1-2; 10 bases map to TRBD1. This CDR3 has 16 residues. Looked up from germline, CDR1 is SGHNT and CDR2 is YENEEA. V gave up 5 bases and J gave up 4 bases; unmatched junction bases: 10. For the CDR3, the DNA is TGTGCCAGCAGCGCCACCGGGACAGGGGCAGGCTATGGCTACACCTTC. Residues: CASSATGTGAGYGYTF.

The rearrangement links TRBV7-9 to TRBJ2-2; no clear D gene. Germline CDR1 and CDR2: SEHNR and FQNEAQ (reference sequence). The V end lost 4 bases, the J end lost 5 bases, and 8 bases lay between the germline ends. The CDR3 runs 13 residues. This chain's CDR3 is CASSWAWTGELFF. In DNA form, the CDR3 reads TGTGCCAGCAGCTGGGCCTGGACCGGGGAGCTGTTTTTT.

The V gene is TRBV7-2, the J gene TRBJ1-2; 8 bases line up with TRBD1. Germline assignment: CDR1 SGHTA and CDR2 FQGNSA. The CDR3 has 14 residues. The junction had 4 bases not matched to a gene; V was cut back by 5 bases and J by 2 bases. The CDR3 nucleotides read TGTGCCAGCAGCCAGCGACAGGGGAACTATGGCTACACCTTC. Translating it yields CASSQRQGNYGYTF.

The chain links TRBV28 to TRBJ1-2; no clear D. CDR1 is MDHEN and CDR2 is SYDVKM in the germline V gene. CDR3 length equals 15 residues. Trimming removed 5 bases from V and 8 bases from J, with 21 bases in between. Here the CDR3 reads CASSPSDHPQKGYTF. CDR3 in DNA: TGTGCCAGCAGTCCGTCGGACCACCCCCAGAAAGGCTACACCTTC.

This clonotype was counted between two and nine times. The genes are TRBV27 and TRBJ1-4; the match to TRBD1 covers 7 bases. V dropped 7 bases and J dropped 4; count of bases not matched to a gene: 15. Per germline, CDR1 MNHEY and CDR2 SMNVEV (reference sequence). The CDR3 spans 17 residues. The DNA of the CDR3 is TGTGCCAGCACCTCCAGGGGGACCCGGCCCTTTAATGAAAAACTGTTTTTT. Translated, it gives CASTSRGTRPFNEKLFF.

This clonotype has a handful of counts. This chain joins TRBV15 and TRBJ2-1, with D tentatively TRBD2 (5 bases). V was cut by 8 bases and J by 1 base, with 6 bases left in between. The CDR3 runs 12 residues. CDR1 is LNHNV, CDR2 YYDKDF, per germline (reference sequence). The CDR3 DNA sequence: TGTGCCACCGGCGGGTCCTACAATGAGCAGTTCTTC. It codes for CATGGSYNEQFF.

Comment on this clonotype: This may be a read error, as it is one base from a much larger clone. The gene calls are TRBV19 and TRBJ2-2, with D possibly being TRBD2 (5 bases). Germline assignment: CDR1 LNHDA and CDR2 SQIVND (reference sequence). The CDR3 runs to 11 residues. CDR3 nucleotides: TGTGCCAGTTCGAACACCGGGGAGCTGTCTTTT. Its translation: CASSNTGELSF.

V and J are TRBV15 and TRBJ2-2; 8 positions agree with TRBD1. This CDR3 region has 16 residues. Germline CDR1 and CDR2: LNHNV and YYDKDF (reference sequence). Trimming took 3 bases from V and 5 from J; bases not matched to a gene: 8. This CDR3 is CATSSRTGRGTGELFF. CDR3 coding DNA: TGTGCCACCAGCAGTCGGACAGGGAGAGGGACCGGGGAGCTGTTTTTT.